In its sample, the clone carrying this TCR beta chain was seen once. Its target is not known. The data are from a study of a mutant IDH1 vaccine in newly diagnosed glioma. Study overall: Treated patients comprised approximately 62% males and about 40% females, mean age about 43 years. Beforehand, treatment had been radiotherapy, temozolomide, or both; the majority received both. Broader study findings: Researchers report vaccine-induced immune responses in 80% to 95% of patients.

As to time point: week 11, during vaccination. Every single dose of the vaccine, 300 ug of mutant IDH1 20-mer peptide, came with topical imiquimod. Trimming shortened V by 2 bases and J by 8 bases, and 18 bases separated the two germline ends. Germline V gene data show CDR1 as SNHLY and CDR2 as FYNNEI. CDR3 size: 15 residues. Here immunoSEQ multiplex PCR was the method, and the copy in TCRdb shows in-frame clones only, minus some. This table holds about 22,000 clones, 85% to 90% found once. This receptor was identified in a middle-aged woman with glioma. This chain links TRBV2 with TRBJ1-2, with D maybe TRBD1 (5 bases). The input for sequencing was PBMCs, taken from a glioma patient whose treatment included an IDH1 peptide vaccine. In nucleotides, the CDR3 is TGTGCCAGCAGTGAAACGGTCGGGGCGAACTGGGGCTACACCTTC. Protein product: CASSETVGANWGYTF. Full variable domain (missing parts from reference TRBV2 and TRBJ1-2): EPEVTQTPSHQVTQMGQEVILRCVPISNHLYFYWYRQILGQKVEFLVSFYNNEISEKSEIFDDQFSVERPDGSNFTLKIRSTKLEDSAMYFCASSETVGANWGYTFGSGTRLTVV.